The TCR beta chain under discussion was sequenced for a study of shared clonotypes between healthy human individuals. Germline V gives CDR1 MNHNS, CDR2 SASEGT. This CDR3 region has 13 residues. The germline V and J ends were trimmed by 8 bases and 3 bases, with 14 bases remaining between them. A note on this clone: Its antigen remains unidentified.

The data were produced by immunoSEQ multiplex PCR, yet TCRdb's version contains in-frame clones alone and is incomplete. The sample has about 1,500,000 clones; over 95% are singletons. Study results and limitations: Of the naive CD4 clonotypes, roughly 5% were shared across several donors. Rarefaction showed sorted-subset sequencing was incomplete despite large depth. The four-donor shared clonotypes exceeded non-shared clonotypes in generation probability, with non-shared ones scoring lower. Sequencing depth was expected to influence donor clonotype sharing.

Sequencing was performed on naive CD4+ T cells sorted from blood. Documented subset: CD45RA+ positively selected. The chain carries TRBV6-1 and TRBJ2-7, with a tentative D call TRBD1 (6 bases). This clonotype was obtained from a young man in good health. CDR3: CASLGDIYYEQYF. For the CDR3, the DNA is TGTGCCAGCTTGGGGGACATCTACTACGAGCAGTACTTC.